This is a list of T cell receptor beta chains from one sample in a study of T-cell reconstitution after alpha-beta-depleted transplantation in children. TCRdb re-derived calls from the PCR reads in MiXCR, one entry per CDR3 protein. The profile shows more than 550,000 distinct CDR3 sequences, roughly a tenth of them singletons. The specimen comprised PBMCs from the stem cell graft donor, sampled from the stem cell graft. The origin of the receptors is a human donor who donated a stem cell graft to a child with acute myeloid leukemia. Both conserved end residues are part of each CDR3. Each record gives: J gene, clone size, V gene, CDR3 protein. Clone size is not always given. Where it is, it says once, few, many or a class for expanded clones.

TRBJ2-1,many,TRBV28,CASRGLPPYNEQFF
TRBJ2-5,-,TRBV29-1,CSVEDQLFWETQYF
TRBJ2-7,many,TRBV20-1,CSAIGMGPGLRLSDYEQYF
TRBJ2-7,once,TRBV3-1,CASSDTTSGFAYEQYF
TRBJ2-7,few,TRBV30,CAWISGSGLREQYF
TRBJ2-2,many,TRBV10-3,CAIRASGNIGELFF
TRBJ1-2,few,TRBV9,CASSVAATSYGYTF
TRBJ1-4,-,TRBV9,CASAPGQGAVKLFF
TRBJ1-3,many,TRBV5-1,CASSLDRHSGNTIYF
TRBJ2-7,once,TRBV15,CATSRGEGGDEQYF
TRBJ1-5,few,TRBV6-6,CASSSIDNQPQHF
TRBJ1-4,many,TRBV30,CASALRGNEKLFF
TRBJ1-1,-,TRBV2,CTSCLEYTEAFF
TRBJ2-7,-,TRBV28,CASGWASGIEQYF
TRBJ2-7,few,TRBV28,CASVYKGGSVFEQYF
TRBJ1-2,few,TRBV3-1,CASSQDKVYGYTF
TRBJ2-2,few,TRBV5-1,CASSLGGPQAGELFF
TRBJ2-2,many,TRBV7-2,CASSFNTRGTGELFF
TRBJ2-1,many,TRBV6-2/TRBV6-3,CASSRTSGSGWQFF
TRBJ2-3,many,TRBV3-1,CASSRSGSADTQYF
TRBJ1-5,-,TRBV21-1,CASSSQGGKGVWNQPQHF
TRBJ2-1,-,TRBV19,CASSDVGLSGGSEQFF
TRBJ2-1,-,TRBV30,CAWIGAGKRGTEQFF
TRBJ2-3,-,TRBV7-6,CASSLAFRDTQYF
TRBJ2-7,few,TRBV29-1,CSVDGPSGQGGYEQYF
TRBJ2-2,many,TRBV7-2,CASSVRGTVGTGELFF
TRBJ2-2,few,TRBV20-1,CSARDPAGGSGELFF
TRBJ1-1,-,TRBV20-1,CSARDPNRVRLTEAFF
TRBJ2-1,-,TRBV5-1,CASSPALAGEINEQFF
TRBJ1-1,many,TRBV7-2,CASSLQGAGTEAFF
TRBJ2-3,-,TRBV14,CASSKPPDTQYF
TRBJ2-1,-,TRBV4-3,CARLTSRPSKSYNEQFF
TRBJ2-3,-,TRBV20-1,CSARHPAGGPVTDTQYF
TRBJ2-5,many,TRBV29-1,CSVDRPPEETQYF
TRBJ2-1,many,TRBV24-1,CATSDPILGGAGGEQFF
TRBJ2-5,-,TRBV9,CASSPAPAGAQETQYF
TRBJ2-5,-,TRBV4-2,CASSRTLAGEKETQYF
TRBJ1-6,few,TRBV12-3/TRBV12-4,CASSPRTGNNSPLHF